The 21 T cell receptor beta chains presented below share a single source sample, sequenced in a study of identical twins. TCRdb fed the 5' RACE reads into MiXCR, producing one record per CDR3 protein. The table shows around 370,000 distinct CDR3 sequences, with about 10% occurring only once. The specimen sequenced was naive T cells sorted from blood. The source of these receptors is a woman aged 45-65 years in good health.

This clonotype has ten or more counts. The chain joins TRBV7-2 to TRBJ2-7; D might be TRBD1 or TRBD2, each matching 5 bases. The V end lost 1 base, the J end lost 5 bases, and 9 bases lay between the germline ends. The CDR3 length is 13 residues. The germline V gene encodes CDR1 SGHTA and CDR2 FQGNSA. CDR3 protein: CASSLGRENEQYF. CDR3 in DNA: TGTGCCAGCAGCTTAGGCAGGGAGAACGAGCAGTACTTC.

In its sample, this clonotype was seen a few times. This rearrangement joins TRBV2 to TRBJ2-7, with 8 bases that match TRBD2. Germline-derived CDR1 and CDR2 are SNHLY and FYNNEI. This CDR3 region has 15 residues. Trimming removed 6 bases from V and 5 bases from J; junction bases left unmatched: 12. This CDR3 reads CASSGGTRFGDEQYV. In DNA, the CDR3 is TGTGCCAGCAGCGGCGGGACTAGGTTCGGGGACGAGCAGTACGTC.

This clonotype turned up a few times. The rearrangement uses TRBV28 and TRBJ2-7, with 8 bases that match TRBD2. The V and J ends lost 5 bases and 0 bases, in that order; junction bases with no gene match: 12. There are 17 residues in the CDR3. Germline-derived CDR1 and CDR2 are MDHEN and SYDVKM. The CDR3 spells CASSPYPLAGYSYEQYV. The CDR3 DNA is TGTGCCAGCAGTCCCTACCCCCTAGCGGGCTACTCCTACGAGCAGTACGTC.

This clonotype appeared many times. This CDR3 is CASSLLGQAGAFF. As DNA, the CDR3 is TGTGCCAGCAGCTTGCTCGGACAGGCGGGAGCTTTCTTT. The V gene is TRBV11-2, the J gene TRBJ1-1; 7 bases agree with TRBD1. Germline V gene lookup returns CDR1 SGHAT and CDR2 FQNNGV. With V trimmed by 3 bases and J by 10 bases, 8 bases remained unmatched. This CDR3 contains 13 residues.

The chain employs TRBV29-1 and TRBJ2-7; no firm D call. The CDR3 is 14 amino acids. The germline V gene has CDR1 SQVTM and CDR2 ANQGSEA. V gave up 4 bases and J gave up 7 bases, with 20 bases separating them. The CDR3 DNA follows: TGCAGCGTTGCTACACGCCAAACTCTGTGGGAGCAGTACTTC. It encodes CSVATRQTLWEQYF.

This clonotype appeared a few times. The CDR3 loop is CASRISGSSGTQYF. For the CDR3, the DNA is TGTGCCAGCAGAATCTCAGGGAGTAGCGGGACCCAGTACTTC. This chain uses TRBV12-3 or TRBV12-4 with TRBJ2-5, with a weak D call TRBD2 (6 bases). The CDR3 length is 14 residues. V gave up 6 bases and J gave up 7 bases, with 18 bases separating them.

This clonotype was seen repeatedly, ten times or more. This chain connects TRBV28 to TRBJ2-7; 8 bases line up with TRBD1. Per the germline V gene, CDR1 is MDHEN and CDR2 is SYDVKM. The CDR3 runs 15 residues. V was clipped by 5 bases and J by 4 bases; unmatched bases: 10. The CDR3, as DNA: TGTGCCAGCAGTCCTGACAGGGGACGAAATTACGAGCAGTACGTC. It specifies CASSPDRGRNYEQYV.

The rearrangement joins TRBV12-3 or TRBV12-4 to TRBJ2-5; D gene unclear. The CDR3 has 14 residues. V was shortened by 5 bases and J by 1 base, with 11 bases between the two germline ends. CDR3 loop: CASSPKGPQETQYF. For the CDR3, the DNA is TGTGCCAGCAGTCCTAAGGGCCCCCAAGAGACCCAGTACTTC.

This clonotype was detected ten times or more. V and J are TRBV7-9 and TRBJ1-3; no reliable D call. The V and J ends lost 7 bases and 0 bases respectively, with 1 base between them. This CDR3 contains 11 residues. Germline lookup yields CDR1 SEHNR and CDR2 FQNEAQ (reference sequence). CDR3 amino acids: CASTSGNTIYF. The CDR3 bases are TGTGCCAGCACCTCTGGAAACACCATATATTTT.

This clonotype occurred a few times. This CDR3 is CASGLVAEETQYF. CDR3 coding DNA: TGTGCTAGTGGTTTGGTGGCAGAAGAGACCCAGTACTTC. This rearrangement joins TRBV12-5 to TRBJ2-5, with D uncertain. Trimming removed 0 bases from V and 3 bases from J, with 5 bases in between. The CDR3 spans 13 residues. The germline V gene encodes CDR1 LGHNT and CDR2 FRNRAP.

The chain employs TRBV29-1 and TRBJ1-2; no firm D call. CDR3 length equals 14 residues. CDR1 is SQVTM, CDR2 ANQGSEA, per germline. The V and J ends lost 2 bases and 1 base respectively, with 11 bases between them. CDR3 bases: TGCAGCGTTGAATTGGGGTCGCTTAACTATGGCTACACCTTC. Its protein product is CSVELGSLNYGYTF.

This clonotype was found many times. J is TRBJ2-3 and V is TRBV18; D is unclear. The germline V gene has CDR1 KGHSH and CDR2 LQKENI. V was trimmed by 2 bases and J by 5 bases, leaving 5 bases between them. There are 12 residues in the CDR3. The DNA for the CDR3 is TGTGCCAGCTCACCAATAGGAGATACGCAGTATTTT. Amino acids: CASSPIGDTQYF. The full variable domain, rest sourced from reference TRBV18 and TRBJ2-3, is NAGVMQNPRHLVRRRGQEARLRCSPMKGHSHVYWYRQLPEEGLKFMVYLQKENIIDESGMPKERFSAEFPKEGPSILRIQQVVRGDSAAYFCASSPIGDTQYFGPGTRLTVL.

Only a few counts were recorded for this clonotype. Here the CDR3 DNA reads TGTGCCACCAGTGATTTGCAGGACTCAAGCTCCTACAATGAGCAGTTCTTC. Translated, it gives CATSDLQDSSSYNEQFF. The gene calls are TRBV24-1 and TRBJ2-1; D possibly corresponds to TRBD2 (5 bases). This CDR3 is 17 amino acids long. Germline CDR1 KGHDR, CDR2 SFDVKD. V dropped 0 bases and J dropped 0 bases, with 11 bases sitting between them.

The chain links TRBV10-1 to TRBJ2-1; D not resolved. V was pared by 0 bases and J by 6 bases, with 12 bases between. This CDR3 spans 15 amino acids. Per germline, CDR1 WNHNN and CDR2 SYGVQD (reference sequence). The chain's CDR3 is CASSESLGTLNEQFF. Written as DNA, the CDR3 is TGCGCCAGCAGTGAGTCTTTGGGTACACTCAATGAGCAGTTCTTC.

This clonotype was counted many times. The V and J genes are TRBV5-1 and TRBJ1-1, with TRBD1 identical over 8 bases. This CDR3 region has 12 residues. Per the germline V gene, CDR1 is SGHRS and CDR2 is YFSETQ. The V segment lost 2 bases and the J segment 7 bases; nucleotides outside the gene matches: 1. CDR3 protein: CASSFGQGEAFF. The DNA for the CDR3 is TGCGCCAGCAGCTTTGGACAGGGTGAAGCTTTCTTT.

The chain employs TRBV5-1 and TRBJ2-1, with TRBD2 matching 9 bases. J gave up 6 bases and V 0 bases, and 4 bases lay outside the gene matches. The CDR3 spans 15 residues. Looked up from germline, CDR1 is SGHRS and CDR2 is YFSETQ. The CDR3 loop is CASSLVSSGINEQFF. CDR3 sequence (DNA): TGCGCCAGCAGCTTGGTGTCTAGCGGGATCAATGAGCAGTTCTTC.

This clonotype was observed a few times. The chain carries TRBV29-1 and TRBJ2-3; 7 bases align to TRBD2. This CDR3 spans 15 amino acids. V lost 4 bases to trimming and J lost 0 bases; unmatched junction nucleotides: 7. Per germline, CDR1 SQVTM and CDR2 ANQGSEA. The CDR3 here is CSVGWGGRSTDTQYF. In DNA, the CDR3 is TGCAGCGTTGGTTGGGGAGGGCGGAGCACAGATACGCAGTATTTT.

This clonotype was seen more than once but under ten times. The genes are TRBV20-1 and TRBJ2-1, with 11 positions matching TRBD2. Germline V CDR1 and CDR2: DFQATT, SNEGSKA (reference sequence). This CDR3 contains 15 residues. Trimming cost V 6 bases and J 2 bases; bases outside gene matches: 6. CDR3 nucleotide sequence: TGCAGTGCCGACGGGACTAGCGGACCCTACAATGAGCAGTTCTTC. This sequence encodes CSADGTSGPYNEQFF.

In this sample, this clonotype turned up many times. The chain combines TRBV15 with TRBJ2-1; TRBD2 might be the D (6 bases). V lost 11 bases to trimming and J lost 3 bases, with 14 bases between them. The V gene's germline CDR1 is LNHNV and CDR2 YYDKDF (reference sequence). The CDR3 loop spans 13 amino acids. Here the CDR3 DNA reads TGTGCCGCCGGGGGAGGAGACTACAATGAGCAGTTCTTC. Its protein product is CAAGGGDYNEQFF.

The chain couples TRBV7-9 to TRBJ2-1; 12 bases agree with TRBD1. CDR3 length: 14 residues. Germline V CDR1 and CDR2: SEHNR, FQNEAQ (reference sequence). With V trimmed by 11 bases and J by 6 bases, 8 bases remained unmatched. The CDR3 sequence: CAYDGDRGPNEQFF. The DNA of the CDR3 is TGTGCCTATGACGGGGACAGGGGGCCCAATGAGCAGTTCTTC.

The chain is built from TRBV19 and TRBJ2-4; 8 nucleotides match TRBD1. Germline V gives CDR1 LNHDA, CDR2 SQIVND (reference sequence). Unmatched junction bases numbered 11, after V lost 2 bases and J lost 8 bases. This CDR3 comprises 16 residues. This CDR3 is CASSISVGTGDDIQYF. The CDR3 DNA reads as TGTGCCAGTAGTATATCGGTCGGGACAGGAGACGACATTCAGTACTTC. Complete variable domain (other parts from reference TRBV19 and TRBJ2-4): DGGITQSPKYLFRKEGQNVTLSCEQNLNHDAMYWYRQDPGQGLRLIYYSQIVNDFQKGDIAEGYSVSREKKESFPLTVTSAQKNPTAFYLCASSISVGTGDDIQYFGAGTRLSVL.